These T cell receptor beta chains were read from a single sample in a study of neurological immune-mediated disorders. TCRdb ran MiXCR on the 5' RACE reads and lists one entry per CDR3 protein. The sample comprises about 53,000 distinct CDR3 sequences, roughly 3.5% of which are singletons, and around 3.1% rests with the top ten. The specimen was PBMCs. These receptors were taken from a woman aged 25-40 years with multiple sclerosis. Each CDR3 is given with its conserved first and last residue. Fields, in order: V gene, J gene, clone size, D gene, CDR3 DNA, CDR3 protein. The D gene is left open where the match is weak. Rows give clone size only sometimes, using once, few, many, or a class for an expanded clone.

TRBV6-2/TRBV6-3	TRBJ2-7	many	TRBD1	TGTGCCAGCAGTGATTACCCCGGGACAGGGATTCCCAAGCAGTACTTC	CASSDYPGTGIPKQYF
TRBV12-2	TRBJ1-4	many	NA	TGTGCAAGTCGCCAGTCCGGGACAGGGAACGAAAAACTGTTTTTT	CASRQSGTGNEKLFF
TRBV11-2	TRBJ2-1	many	NA	TGTGCCAGCAGCCCCAAGGGGGGTAGGGACAATGAGCAGTTCTTC	CASSPKGGRDNEQFF
TRBV20-1	TRBJ2-7	NA	NA	TGCAGTGCTAGGCCGGGACTGGTGTTGCAAGAGCAGTACTTC	CSARPGLVLQEQYF
TRBV12-3/TRBV12-4	TRBJ2-3	few	NA	TGTGCCAGCAGGCCGGGACACCCCACAGATACGCAGTATTTT	CASRPGHPTDTQYF
TRBV7-2	TRBJ2-3	many	NA	TGTGCCAGCAGCTCCTTTCTAGCTACCGATACGCAGTATTTT	CASSSFLATDTQYF
TRBV7-2	TRBJ2-3	many	NA	TGTGCCAGCAGCTTAGATTCTAGCACAGATACGCAGTATTTT	CASSLDSSTDTQYF
TRBV27	TRBJ1-2	many	TRBD1	TGTGCCAGCAGGGGAGAGACAGGGCATTCCTATGGCTACACCTTC	CASRGETGHSYGYTF
TRBV10-3	TRBJ2-3	many	NA	TGTGCCGCCAAGGGCGGGGGCCCCCGGGATACGCAGTATTTT	CAAKGGGPRDTQYF
TRBV20-1	TRBJ1-4	many	NA	TGCAGTGCTAGCCCAGGAAAGGAAAAACTGTTTTTT	CSASPGKEKLFF
TRBV6-2/TRBV6-3	TRBJ2-7	many	NA	TGTGCCAGCAGCTACCCGCCCCAGCAGTACTTC	CASSYPPQQYF
TRBV5-1	TRBJ2-3	many	NA	TGCGCCAGCAGCCCCCTGACGGTGGGCACAGATACGCAGTATTTT	CASSPLTVGTDTQYF
TRBV29-1	TRBJ2-3	many	NA	TGCAGCGTGGGGGTCACAGATACGCAGTATTTT	CSVGVTDTQYF
TRBV10-3	TRBJ2-3	many	TRBD2	TGTGCCATCAGTCCGGGACTAGCGGGGGCAAAGGATACGCAGTATTTT	CAISPGLAGAKDTQYF
TRBV29-1	TRBJ1-1	many	NA	TGCAGCGTTGAAGGGGGGCGCCGCGGCACTGAAGCTTTCTTT	CSVEGGRRGTEAFF
TRBV20-1	TRBJ2-5	many	TRBD2	TGCAGTGCTCCACTAGCGGGGGGCTCAGCCGGAGAGACCCAGTACTTC	CSAPLAGGSAGETQYF
TRBV9	TRBJ2-1	many	NA	TGTGCCAGCAGCGTAGAGGGGTTACCTTGGGACAATGAGCAGTTCTTC	CASSVEGLPWDNEQFF
TRBV20-1	TRBJ2-1	many	NA	TGCAGTGCTGGGACCCCTTGGGAGCAGTTCTTC	CSAGTPWEQFF
TRBV20-1	TRBJ2-7	many	TRBD2	TGCAGTGCTAGAGGCAGGGACTACCTCTACGAGCAGTACTTC	CSARGRDYLYEQYF
TRBV29-1	TRBJ2-7	many	TRBD1	TGCAGCGTGGGGAATCGACAGGGAAGCTACGAGCAGTACTTC	CSVGNRQGSYEQYF
TRBV20-1	TRBJ1-5	many	NA	TGCAGTGCTAGGCTGTCCGCGCTGGCGCCCCAGCATTTT	CSARLSALAPQHF
TRBV12-3/TRBV12-4	TRBJ2-3	many	TRBD1	TGTGCCAGCAGTTCGGGTCCGGGACAGACTAGCACAGATACGCAGTATTTT	CASSSGPGQTSTDTQYF
TRBV6-2/TRBV6-3	TRBJ2-5	NA	NA	TGTGCCAGCTTGCTTTCGCGGGGAGAAGAGACCCAGTACTTC	CASLLSRGEETQYF
TRBV20-1	TRBJ1-1	many	NA	TGCAGTGCTAGTCGAGGGACCGGTTGGGACACTGAAGCTTTCTTT	CSASRGTGWDTEAFF
TRBV4-2	TRBJ1-5	many	NA	TGTGCCAGCAGCCAAGATCCGACAGTCAATCAGCCCCAGCATTTT	CASSQDPTVNQPQHF
TRBV9	TRBJ2-1	many	NA	TGTGCCAGCAGCGTACATCTAGGTGAGCAGTTCTTC	CASSVHLGEQFF
TRBV30	TRBJ2-4	few	NA	TGTGCCTGGAGTGCCCATGGGGGGCCCCTTTACTTC	CAWSAHGGPLYF
TRBV20-1	TRBJ1-1	many	NA	TGCAGTGCTGCCTCATTGTCTGAAGCTTTCTTT	CSAASLSEAFF
TRBV15	TRBJ1-4	many	NA	TGTGCCACCAGTAACTCTATCACAGCCGAAAAACTGTTTTTT	CATSNSITAEKLFF
TRBV24-1	TRBJ2-5	many	NA	TGTGCCACCAGTGTCCCGACAGGAATCGGGGAGACCCAGTACTTC	CATSVPTGIGETQYF
TRBV6-5	TRBJ2-6	many	TRBD2	TGTGCCAGCAGTCGGGGGGTCGACAGAAGCGGAAGCGTCCTGACTTTC	CASSRGVDRSGSVLTF
TRBV5-1	TRBJ2-7	NA	NA	TGCGCCAGCAGCGTCCGGGACGGACTTGGGGAGCAGTACTTC	CASSVRDGLGEQYF
TRBV29-1	TRBJ1-1	many	NA	TGCAGCGTTGATTTCGGTAACACTGAAGCTTTCTTT	CSVDFGNTEAFF
TRBV29-1	TRBJ2-3	few	NA	TGCAGCGTTGACTGGGACAGCACAGATACGCAGTATTTT	CSVDWDSTDTQYF
TRBV5-1	TRBJ1-6	many	NA	TGCGCCAGCAGCCCGGACGGTTCACCCCTCAACTTT	CASSPDGSPLNF
TRBV20-1	TRBJ2-2	many	TRBD1	TGCAGTCCCAGGGGGCCTGGCACCGGGGAGCTGTTTTTT	CSPRGPGTGELFF
TRBV5-1	TRBJ2-7	many	NA	TGCGCCAGCAGCCTACAGGGTCTCGAGCAGTACTTC	CASSLQGLEQYF
TRBV18	TRBJ1-6	many	NA	TGTGCCAGCTCACCACAGGGGGTTGGATCACCCCTCCACTTT	CASSPQGVGSPLHF
TRBV6-5	TRBJ2-7	many	TRBD2	TGTGCCAGCAGTTACAGCCGAGCGGGGGGCCCTGCTGAGCAGTACTTC	CASSYSRAGGPAEQYF
TRBV29-1	TRBJ2-1	many	TRBD2	TGCAGCGTTGAAGGGGCTAGCGGGGGGGCATGGTACAATGAGCAGTTCTTC	CSVEGASGGAWYNEQFF
TRBV7-6	TRBJ2-7	many	TRBD1	TGTGCCAGCAGCCCAGGGACAGGAAAAGGATTCTTCTACGAGCAGTACTTC	CASSPGTGKGFFYEQYF
TRBV28	TRBJ1-1	many	NA	TGTGCCAGCAGGCCGGCTGCAGTTGAAGCTTTCTTT	CASRPAAVEAFF
TRBV7-9	TRBJ1-2	many	NA	TGTGCCAGCAGCCCTCGTTTAAGTGCCAACTATGGCTACACCTTC	CASSPRLSANYGYTF
TRBV5-1	TRBJ1-1	many	NA	TGCGCCAGCAGCTTGGTCGGCCTGCCCGCGAACACTGAAGCTTTCTTT	CASSLVGLPANTEAFF
TRBV28	TRBJ2-5	many	NA	TGTGCCAGCAGTTTACAGGACCACCAAGAGACCCAGTACTTC	CASSLQDHQETQYF
TRBV7-8	TRBJ2-7	many	NA	TGTGCCAGCAGCTTAAACACGTACGAGCAGTACTTC	CASSLNTYEQYF
TRBV6-6	TRBJ2-4	many	NA	TGTGCCAGCAGTGCAGGGCGTGGAAACATTCAGTACTTC	CASSAGRGNIQYF
TRBV29-1	TRBJ1-1	many	NA	TGCAGCGCTCAAGTCCGGGACGGGACTGAAGCTTTCTTT	CSAQVRDGTEAFF